Below, 9 T cell receptor beta chains from the same sample are listed, as sequenced in a study of beta chain features in type 1 diabetes. The antigens for these receptors are not known. The isolated RNA, all of it, was reverse transcribed, so expressed TCRB transcripts were what got sequenced. Sequenced by immunoSEQ multiplex PCR; TCRdb stores in-frame clones only, minus some. The sample lists some 290,000 clones; less than 30% were seen once. Study-wide results and limits: Type 1 diabetes patients showed a moderate but significant shortening of TCRB CDR3s in all four CD4+ subsets.

The sample comprised naive CD4+ T cells from blood. The receptors derive from a woman aged 25 to 39 with type 1 diabetes.

The chain carries TRBV10-3 and TRBJ2-7; possible D gene TRBD1, 6 bases. Trimming cost V 4 bases and J 5 bases, with 12 bases left between them. This CDR3 is 13 amino acids long. Per germline, CDR1 ENHRY and CDR2 SYGVKD. The CDR3 sequence: CAISAGTSNEQYF. Written as DNA, the CDR3 is TGTGCCATCAGTGCCGGGACATCCAACGAGCAGTACTTC.

There are a few counts of this clone. This chain links TRBV11-2 with TRBJ2-3, with D possibly being TRBD2 (5 bases). Germline values: CDR1 SGHAT, CDR2 FQNNGV. Trimming took off 8 bases at V and 5 bases at J, with 11 bases between the two ends. The CDR3 has 12 amino acids. The CDR3 bases are TGTGCCAGCGGATTTAGCGTAGATACGCAGTATTTT. It yields the protein CASGFSVDTQYF.

The chain has TRBV7-9 and TRBJ2-3, with 7 nucleotides matching TRBD1. With 5 bases clipped from V and 5 bases from J, the junction kept 4 bases outside the gene matches. The length of the CDR3 is 13 residues. Germline V lookup: CDR1 SEHNR, CDR2 FQNEAQ (reference sequence). The CDR3 coding sequence is TGTGCCAGCAGCACGACAGGGATAGATACGCAGTATTTT. Translation gives CASSTTGIDTQYF.

The table lists this clone with a few counts. The CDR3 DNA sequence: TGTGCCAGCAGTCCGAGCGGAACAGGGATCTACGAGCAGTACTTC. Translating gives CASSPSGTGIYEQYF. The rearrangement uses TRBV28 and TRBJ2-7, with D perhaps TRBD1 (6 bases). V lost 5 bases to trimming and J lost 3 bases, with 17 bases between them. Germline V gives CDR1 MDHEN, CDR2 SYDVKM. The CDR3 sequence is 15 residues long.

This clone was detected a few times. The chain employs TRBV9 and TRBJ2-3; the D is unclear. Germline values: CDR1 SGDLS, CDR2 YYNGEE. The CDR3 totals 15 residues. The V and J ends lost 0 bases and 1 base respectively, with 9 bases between them. CDR3 protein: CASSVVETGTDTQYF. The CDR3 DNA is TGTGCCAGCAGCGTAGTCGAAACAGGCACAGATACGCAGTATTTT.

J is TRBJ1-5 and V is TRBV2; D may be TRBD1 (6 bases). The CDR3 is 14 amino acids. From germline, CDR1 is SNHLY and CDR2 FYNNEI. Between the trimmed V and J ends, which lost 7 bases and 3 bases, there was a span of 13 bases. CDR3 loop: CASTGQYANQPQHF. As DNA, the CDR3 is TGTGCCAGCACCGGACAGTACGCCAATCAGCCCCAGCATTTT.

J is TRBJ1-2 and V is TRBV20-1; D remains unclear. This CDR3 is 11 amino acids long. Trimming left V 5 bases short and J 2 bases short, with 6 bases between. From germline, CDR1 is DFQATT and CDR2 SNEGSKA (reference sequence). The CDR3 sequence: CSAHTNYGYTF. The DNA for the CDR3 is TGCAGTGCTCACACAAACTATGGCTACACCTTC.

V and J are TRBV29-1 and TRBJ1-2; D is perhaps TRBD1 (6 bases). V was pared by 6 bases and J by 5 bases, with 13 bases between. From germline, CDR1 is SQVTM and CDR2 ANQGSEA. The CDR3 contains 12 residues. The CDR3 DNA reads as TGCAGCGTGGGGGGGCAGGGTTATGGCTACACCTTC. Translating gives CSVGGQGYGYTF.

V is TRBV28 and J is TRBJ1-2, with a possible D match to TRBD1 (5 bases). Germline values: CDR1 MDHEN, CDR2 SYDVKM. CDR3 length: 14 residues. V was clipped by 5 bases and J by 4 bases, with 14 bases between them. As DNA, the CDR3 is TGTGCCAGCAGTCTCTCGACAGTTGTCTATGGCTACACCTTC. Encoded protein: CASSLSTVVYGYTF.